This TCR beta chain appears in the sequencing data of a study of T-cell reconstitution after alpha-beta-depleted transplantation in children (TCRdb year 2016). Turning to the overall study: T-cell immune reconstitution after TCRalphabeta/CD19-depleted allogeneic hematopoietic cell transplantation in children was quantitatively tracked in the study by means of TCR repertoire profiling.

Receptors were amplified or captured by PCR. Instrument used: Illumina HiSeq 2500. Molecular barcoding was employed in the preparation of TCR libraries, with unique molecular identifiers being used to normalize TCRbeta repertoire quantification. TCRdb reprocessed the public reads (quality trimming at Q25 with fastp, clone calling with MiXCR) and kept in-frame beta chains. Rows are combined by CDR3 protein, so each entry shows the most common genes and DNA. In this sample the table shows roughly 350,000 distinct CDR3 sequences, around 10% of which occur a single time. The top ten clones comprise less than 2.5% of the sample. The CDR3 sequence holds 16 residues, the cysteine and phenylalanine included. Only CDR3 DNA remains: 48 bases, in frame from the first base. Per the germline V gene, MDHEN is the CDR1 and SYDVKM is the CDR2. This clonotype was found many times. Its antigen is not yet known. Base qualities are missing; no much larger clone stands one base away.

The input for sequencing was PBMCs from the stem cell graft donor, taken from the stem cell graft. The chain was built from TRBV28 and TRBJ2-1, with no D gene named confidently. The TCR comes from a human donor who donated a stem cell graft to a child with acute lymphoblastic leukemia. The CDR3 reads as follows: CSSRFIGQGSYNEQFF. The nucleotides read TGTAGCAGCAGATTTATTGGTCAAGGCTCCTACAATGAGCAGTTCTTC.